This T cell receptor (beta chain) stems from a study of T cell repertoires in cytomegalovirus infection. Study-wide findings and caveats: Using cumulative public TCR beta family frequency, the authors identified those who carried CMV together with the relevant HLA.

TCRdb used MiXCR to reprocess the reads, holding one entry per CDR3 protein. The sample includes about 180,000 distinct CDR3 sequences, approximately 17% seen only once; the top ten take under 30%. The CDR3 runs 13 residues. Germline values: CDR1 SGHVS, CDR2 FNYEAQ. The ends were cut back, 0 bases at V and 5 bases at J, with 7 bases in the middle. This clonotype was seen a handful of times. As yet, its antigen is unknown. This receptor was obtained from a human donor in good health (CMV status not recorded). Some clones in this sample may be carry-over from other donors' samples. Sequencing was performed on CD8+ T cells from PBMCs. The rearrangement joins TRBV7-6 to TRBJ1-1; D gene uncertain. This CDR3 reads CASSLAVWTEAFF. In DNA form, the CDR3 reads TGTGCCAGCAGCTTAGCCGTTTGGACTGAAGCTTTCTTT.